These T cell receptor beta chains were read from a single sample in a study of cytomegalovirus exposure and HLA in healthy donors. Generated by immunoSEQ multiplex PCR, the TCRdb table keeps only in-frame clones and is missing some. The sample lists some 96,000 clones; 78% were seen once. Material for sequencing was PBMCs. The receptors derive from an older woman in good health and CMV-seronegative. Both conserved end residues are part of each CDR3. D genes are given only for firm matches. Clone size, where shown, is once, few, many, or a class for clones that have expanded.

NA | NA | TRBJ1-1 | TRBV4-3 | CASSQGAINTEAFF | TGCGCCAGCAGCCAAGGGGCCATCAACACTGAAGCTTTCTTT
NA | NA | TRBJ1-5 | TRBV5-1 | CASSTKYRINQPQHF | TGCGCCAGCAGCACAAAATACAGGATTAATCAGCCCCAGCATTTT
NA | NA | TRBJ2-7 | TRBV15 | CATSSALGGDSYEQYF | TGTGCCACCAGCAGCGCCCTTGGAGGGGATTCCTACGAGCAGTACTTC
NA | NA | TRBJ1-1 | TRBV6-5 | CASSYSRGNTEAFF | TGTGCCAGCAGTTACTCCCGGGGGAACACTGAAGCTTTCTTT
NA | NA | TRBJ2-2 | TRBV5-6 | CASSLYVFGGRGGELFF | TGTGCCAGCAGCTTATACGTTTTCGGCGGACGGGGCGGGGAGCTGTTTTTT
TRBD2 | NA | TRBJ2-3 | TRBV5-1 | CASSLATREGTDTQYF | TGCGCCAGCAGCTTGGCCACGCGGGAGGGCACAGATACGCAGTATTTT
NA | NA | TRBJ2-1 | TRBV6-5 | CASSYVGTPRDEQFF | TGTGCCAGCAGTTACGTGGGAACCCCCAGGGATGAGCAGTTCTTC
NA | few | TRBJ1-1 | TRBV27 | CASLGGTEAFF | TGTGCCAGCCTCGGAGGCACTGAAGCTTTCTTT
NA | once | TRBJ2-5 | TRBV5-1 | CASSLPRRETQYF | TGCGCCAGCAGCTTACCCCGGAGGGAGACCCAGTACTTC
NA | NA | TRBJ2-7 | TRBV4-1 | CASSQGGLRAGQYF | TGCGCCAGCAGCCAAGGGGGGCTTAGGGCCGGGCAGTACTTC
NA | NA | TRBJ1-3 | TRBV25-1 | CASSGASKAIYF | TGTGCCAGCAGTGGGGCCTCGAAGGCCATATATTTT
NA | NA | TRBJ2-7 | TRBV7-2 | CASSLNHQTISYEQYF | TGTGCCAGCAGCTTAAATCATCAGACTATCTCCTACGAGCAGTACTTC
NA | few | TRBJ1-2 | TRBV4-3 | CASSQDGRYGYTF | TGCGCCAGCAGCCAAGATGGCAGGTATGGCTACACCTTC
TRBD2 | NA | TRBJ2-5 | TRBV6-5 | CASSYSSGGAWETQYF | TGTGCCAGCAGTTACTCTAGCGGGGGGGCTTGGGAGACCCAGTACTTC
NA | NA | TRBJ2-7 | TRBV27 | CASRGSSYEQYF | TGTGCCAGCAGGGGCAGCTCCTACGAGCAGTACTTC
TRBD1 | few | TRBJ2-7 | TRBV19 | CASSIGTGSSYEQYF | TGTGCCAGTAGTATCGGGACAGGGAGCTCCTACGAGCAGTACTTC
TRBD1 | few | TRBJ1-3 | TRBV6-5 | CASSSSRGSKDTIYF | TGTGCCAGCAGTTCTTCCAGGGGGTCCAAGGACACCATATATTTT
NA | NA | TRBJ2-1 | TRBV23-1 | CASSRTVSGEQFF | TGCGCCAGCAGCCGAACCGTGTCGGGTGAGCAGTTCTTC
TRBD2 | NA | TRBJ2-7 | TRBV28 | CAIGTSGKLWQYF | TGTGCCATAGGGACTAGCGGGAAGCTTTGGCAGTACTTC
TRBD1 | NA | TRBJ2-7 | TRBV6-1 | CASKRTGQGPYEQYF | TGTGCCAGCAAACGAACGGGACAGGGTCCCTACGAGCAGTACTTC
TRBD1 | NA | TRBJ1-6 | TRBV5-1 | CASSRDSFTSYSPLHF | TGCGCCAGCAGCCGGGACAGCTTTACCTCATATTCACCCCTCCACTTT
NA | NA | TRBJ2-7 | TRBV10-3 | CAISDDRAAGFYEQYF | TGTGCCATCAGTGATGACAGGGCTGCGGGGTTTTACGAGCAGTACTTC
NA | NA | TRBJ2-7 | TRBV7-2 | CASSLASGSYEQYF | TGTGCCAGCAGCTTAGCTAGCGGTTCCTACGAGCAGTACTTC
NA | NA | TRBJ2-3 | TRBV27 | CASSQSDSRGDTQYF | TGTGCCAGCAGTCAGTCCGACAGCCGAGGAGATACGCAGTATTTT
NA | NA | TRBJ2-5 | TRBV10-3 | CAIGGVQETQYF | TGTGCCATCGGCGGGGTTCAAGAGACCCAGTACTTC
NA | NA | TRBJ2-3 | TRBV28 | CASSSRGGDTQYF | TGTGCCAGCAGTTCAAGGGGTGGAGATACGCAGTATTTT
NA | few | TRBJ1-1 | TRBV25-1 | CASSGWAGGDPTEAFF | TGTGCCAGCAGTGGGTGGGCGGGAGGGGACCCCACTGAAGCTTTCTTT
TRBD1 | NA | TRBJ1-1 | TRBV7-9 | CASSSTGITEAFF | TGTGCCAGCAGCTCGACAGGGATCACTGAAGCTTTCTTT
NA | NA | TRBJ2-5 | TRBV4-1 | CASSQDWTGRVATQYF | TGCGCCAGCAGCCAAGATTGGACAGGGAGGGTTGCGACCCAGTACTTC
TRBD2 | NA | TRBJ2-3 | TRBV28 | CASSLTSGRSTDTQYF | TGTGCCAGCAGTTTGACTAGCGGGAGATCCACAGATACGCAGTATTTT
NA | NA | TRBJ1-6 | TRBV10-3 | CAISESGAGAYNSPLHF | TGTGCCATCAGTGAGTCTGGGGCAGGGGCCTATAATTCACCCCTCCACTTT
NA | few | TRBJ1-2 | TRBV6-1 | CASRLGASYGYTF | TGTGCCAGCCGTTTAGGGGCGTCCTATGGCTACACCTTC
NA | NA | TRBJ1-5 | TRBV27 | CASSLMGALSNQPQHF | TGTGCCAGCAGTTTGATGGGGGCCCTTAGCAATCAGCCCCAGCATTTT
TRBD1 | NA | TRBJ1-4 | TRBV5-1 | CASSLGQGNEKLFF | TGCGCCAGCAGCCTCGGACAGGGAAATGAAAAACTGTTTTTT
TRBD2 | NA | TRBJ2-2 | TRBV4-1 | CASSPSLRAGETGELFF | TGCGCCAGCAGCCCTTCTTTAAGGGCGGGAGAAACCGGGGAGCTGTTTTTT
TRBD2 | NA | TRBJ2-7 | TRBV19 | CASSIDAGDYEQYF | TGTGCCAGTAGTATAGATGCGGGGGACTACGAGCAGTACTTC
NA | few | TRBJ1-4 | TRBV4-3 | CASSQDLFGAKKLFF | TGCGCCAGCAGCCAAGACCTGTTCGGAGCCAAAAAACTGTTTTTT
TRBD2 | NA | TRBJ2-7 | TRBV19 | CASSMGTSDPYEQYF | TGTGCCAGTAGTATGGGGACTAGCGACCCCTACGAGCAGTACTTC
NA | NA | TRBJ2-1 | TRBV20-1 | CSARRENEQFF | TGCAGTGCTAGACGGGAGAATGAGCAGTTCTTC
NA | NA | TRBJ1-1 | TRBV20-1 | CSARTIPAFF | TGCAGTGCTAGGACAATACCGGCTTTCTTT
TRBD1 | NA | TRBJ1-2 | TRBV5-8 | CASSSLPETGGIGYGYTF | TGTGCCAGCAGCTCCCTCCCAGAGACAGGGGGCATAGGCTATGGCTACACCTTC
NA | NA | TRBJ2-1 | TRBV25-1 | CASRGAVNNEQFF | TGTGCCAGCAGGGGGGCCGTAAACAATGAGCAGTTCTTC
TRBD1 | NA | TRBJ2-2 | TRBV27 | CASSSSGTANTGELFF | TGTGCCAGCAGTTCCTCCGGGACAGCGAACACCGGGGAGCTGTTTTTT
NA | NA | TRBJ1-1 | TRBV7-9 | CSSSRLGNTEAFF | TGTTCCAGCAGCCGCCTAGGGAACACTGAAGCTTTCTTT
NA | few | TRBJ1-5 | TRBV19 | CASTAGTLNQPQHF | TGTGCCAGTACCGCGGGGACTCTCAATCAGCCCCAGCATTTT
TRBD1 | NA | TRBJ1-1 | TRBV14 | CASRETGHMNTEAFF | TGTGCCAGCAGGGAGACAGGGCACATGAACACTGAAGCTTTCTTT
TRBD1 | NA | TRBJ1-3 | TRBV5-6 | CASSLKGALGNTIYF | TGTGCCAGCAGCTTGAAGGGGGCGCTTGGAAACACCATATATTTT
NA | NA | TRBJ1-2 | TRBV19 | CASRANTYGYTF | TGTGCCAGTAGGGCCAACACCTATGGCTACACCTTC
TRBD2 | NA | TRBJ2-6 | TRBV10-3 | CAISLKGAGVGPGANVLTF | TGTGCCATCAGTCTCAAAGGGGCGGGAGTTGGCCCTGGGGCCAACGTCCTGACTTTC
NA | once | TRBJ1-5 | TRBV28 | CASSFSYNQPQHF | TGTGCCAGCAGTTTTTCCTACAATCAGCCCCAGCATTTT